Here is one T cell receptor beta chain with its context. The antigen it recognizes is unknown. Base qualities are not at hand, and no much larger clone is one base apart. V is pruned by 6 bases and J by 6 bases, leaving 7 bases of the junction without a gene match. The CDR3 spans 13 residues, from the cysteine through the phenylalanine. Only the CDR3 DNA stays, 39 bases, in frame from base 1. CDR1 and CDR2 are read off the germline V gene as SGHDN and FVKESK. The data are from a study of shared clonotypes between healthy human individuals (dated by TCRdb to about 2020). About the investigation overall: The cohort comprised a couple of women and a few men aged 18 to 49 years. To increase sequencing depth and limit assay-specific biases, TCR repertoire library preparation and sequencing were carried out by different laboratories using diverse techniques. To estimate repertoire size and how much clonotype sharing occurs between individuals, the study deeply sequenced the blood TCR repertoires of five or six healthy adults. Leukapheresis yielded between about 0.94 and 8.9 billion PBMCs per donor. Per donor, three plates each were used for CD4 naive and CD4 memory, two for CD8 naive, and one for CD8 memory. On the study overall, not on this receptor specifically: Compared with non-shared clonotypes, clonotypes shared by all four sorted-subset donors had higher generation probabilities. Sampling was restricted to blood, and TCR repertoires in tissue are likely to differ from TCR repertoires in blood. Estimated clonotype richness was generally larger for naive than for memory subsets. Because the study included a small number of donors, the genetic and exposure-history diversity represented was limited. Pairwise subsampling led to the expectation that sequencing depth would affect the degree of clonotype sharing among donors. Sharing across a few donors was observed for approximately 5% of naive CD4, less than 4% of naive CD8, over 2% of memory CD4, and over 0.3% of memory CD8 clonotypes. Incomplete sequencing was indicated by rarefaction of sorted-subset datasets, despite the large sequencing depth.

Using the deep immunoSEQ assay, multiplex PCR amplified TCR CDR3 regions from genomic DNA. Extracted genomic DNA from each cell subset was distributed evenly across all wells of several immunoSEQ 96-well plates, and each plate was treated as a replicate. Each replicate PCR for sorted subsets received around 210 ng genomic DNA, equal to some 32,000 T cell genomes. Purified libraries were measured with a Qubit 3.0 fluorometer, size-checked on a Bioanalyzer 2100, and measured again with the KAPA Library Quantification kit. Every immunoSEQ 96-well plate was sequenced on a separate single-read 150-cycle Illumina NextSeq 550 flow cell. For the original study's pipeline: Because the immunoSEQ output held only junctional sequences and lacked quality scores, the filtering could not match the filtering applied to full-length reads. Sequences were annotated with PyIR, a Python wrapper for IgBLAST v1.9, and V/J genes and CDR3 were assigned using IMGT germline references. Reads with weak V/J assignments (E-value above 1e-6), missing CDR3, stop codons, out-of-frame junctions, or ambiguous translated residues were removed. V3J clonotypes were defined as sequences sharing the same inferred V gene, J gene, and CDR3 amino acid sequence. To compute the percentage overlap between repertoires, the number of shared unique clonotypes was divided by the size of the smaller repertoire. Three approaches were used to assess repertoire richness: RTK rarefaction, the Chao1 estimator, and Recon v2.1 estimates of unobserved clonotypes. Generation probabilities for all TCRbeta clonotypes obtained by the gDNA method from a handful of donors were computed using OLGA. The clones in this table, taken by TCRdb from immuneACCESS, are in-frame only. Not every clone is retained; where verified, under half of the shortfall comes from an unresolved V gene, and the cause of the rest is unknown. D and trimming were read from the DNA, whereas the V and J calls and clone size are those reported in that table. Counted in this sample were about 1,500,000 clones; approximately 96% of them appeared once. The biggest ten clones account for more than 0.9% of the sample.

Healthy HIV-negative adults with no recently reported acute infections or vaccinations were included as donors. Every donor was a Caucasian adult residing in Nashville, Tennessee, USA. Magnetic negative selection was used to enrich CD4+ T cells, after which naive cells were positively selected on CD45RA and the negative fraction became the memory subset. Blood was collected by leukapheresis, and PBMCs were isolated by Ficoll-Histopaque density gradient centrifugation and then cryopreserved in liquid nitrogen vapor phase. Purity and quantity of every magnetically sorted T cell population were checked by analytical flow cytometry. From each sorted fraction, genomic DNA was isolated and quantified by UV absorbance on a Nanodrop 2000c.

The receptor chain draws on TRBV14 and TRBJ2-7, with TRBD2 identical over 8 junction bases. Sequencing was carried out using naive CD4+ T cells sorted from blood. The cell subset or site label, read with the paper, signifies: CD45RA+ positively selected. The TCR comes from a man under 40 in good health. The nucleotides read TGTGCCAGCAGAATTACCGGGACTAGCGAGCAGTACTTC. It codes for CASRITGTSEQYF.